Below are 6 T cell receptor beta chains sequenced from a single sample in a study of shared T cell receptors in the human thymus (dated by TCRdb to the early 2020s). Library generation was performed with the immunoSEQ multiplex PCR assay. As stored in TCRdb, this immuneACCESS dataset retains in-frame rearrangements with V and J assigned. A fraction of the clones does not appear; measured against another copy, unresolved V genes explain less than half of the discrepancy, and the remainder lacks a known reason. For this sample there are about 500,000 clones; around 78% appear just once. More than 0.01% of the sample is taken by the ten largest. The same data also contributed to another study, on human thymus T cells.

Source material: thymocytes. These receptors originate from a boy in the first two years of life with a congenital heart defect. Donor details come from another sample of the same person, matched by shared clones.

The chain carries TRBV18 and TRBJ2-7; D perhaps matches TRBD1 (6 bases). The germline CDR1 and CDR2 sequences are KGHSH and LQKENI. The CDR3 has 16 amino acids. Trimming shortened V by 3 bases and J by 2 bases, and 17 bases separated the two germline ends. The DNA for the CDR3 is TGTGCCAGCTCACCCCGCGACAGGTTCCTACCCTACGAGCAGTACTTC. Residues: CASSPRDRFLPYEQYF.

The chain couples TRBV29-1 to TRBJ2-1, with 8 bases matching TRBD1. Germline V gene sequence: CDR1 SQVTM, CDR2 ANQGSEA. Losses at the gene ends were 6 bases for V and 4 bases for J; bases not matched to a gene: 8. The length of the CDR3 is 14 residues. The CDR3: CSVYRGVRYNEQFF. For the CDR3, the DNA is TGCAGCGTGTACAGGGGGGTTCGTTACAATGAGCAGTTCTTC.

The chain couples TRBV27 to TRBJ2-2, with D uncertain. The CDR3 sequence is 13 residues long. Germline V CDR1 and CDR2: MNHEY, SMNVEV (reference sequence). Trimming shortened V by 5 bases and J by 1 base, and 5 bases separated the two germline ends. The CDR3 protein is CASSLKNTGELFF. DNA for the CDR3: TGTGCCAGCAGTCTTAAGAACACCGGGGAGCTGTTTTTT.

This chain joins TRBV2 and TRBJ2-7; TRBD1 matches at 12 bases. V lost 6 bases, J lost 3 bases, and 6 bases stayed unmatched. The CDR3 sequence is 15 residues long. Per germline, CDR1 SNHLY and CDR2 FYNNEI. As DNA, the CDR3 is TGTGCCAGCAGACCCGGGACAGGGGGCGGCTACGAGCAGTACTTC. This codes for CASRPGTGGGYEQYF.

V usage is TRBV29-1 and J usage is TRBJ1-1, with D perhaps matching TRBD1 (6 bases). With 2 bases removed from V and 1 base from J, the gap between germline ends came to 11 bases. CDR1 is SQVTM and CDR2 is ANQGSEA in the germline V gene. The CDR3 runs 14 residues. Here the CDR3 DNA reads TGCAGCGTTGAACGTAGGGGACAGAACACTGAAGCTTTCTTT. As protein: CSVERRGQNTEAFF. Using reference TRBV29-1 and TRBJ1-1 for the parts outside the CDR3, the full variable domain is SAVISQKPSRDICQRGTSLTIQCQVDSQVTMMFWYRQQPGQSLTLIATANQGSEATYESGFVIDKFPISRPNLTFSTLTVSNMSPEDSSIYLCSVERRGQNTEAFFGQGTRLTVV.

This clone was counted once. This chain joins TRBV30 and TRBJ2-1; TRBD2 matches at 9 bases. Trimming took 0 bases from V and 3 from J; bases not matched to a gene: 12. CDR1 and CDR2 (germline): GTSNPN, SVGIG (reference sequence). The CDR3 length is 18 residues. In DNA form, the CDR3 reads TGTGCCTGGAGTGTACTCGTGGTGTCTAGCGGGGACTACAATGAGCAGTTCTTC. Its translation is CAWSVLVVSSGDYNEQFF.